This T cell receptor beta chain derives from a study of T cells in localized non-small cell lung cancer. A word on this clone: Its antigen is not identified.

Using immunoSEQ multiplex PCR, the repertoire was profiled, and TCRdb retains in-frame clones only, with some absent. Here the sample spans 30,000 or so clones, 80% to 90% being singletons. Whole-study results and caveats: As only one tumor region underwent sequencing, heterogeneity remains possible. In adjacent lung, a median roughly 57 of the top 100 tumor clones were found. Uninvolved adjacent lung, not tumor, had the highest T cell clonality. In the blood, greater T cell density corresponded to longer overall survival.

Germline V CDR1 and CDR2: GTSNPN, SVGIG (reference sequence). This CDR3 contains 16 residues. Deletions cut 3 bases from V and 0 bases from J, with 17 bases between. The chain carries TRBV30 and TRBJ2-5; TRBD1 is a possible D gene (6 bases). The sequences come from peripheral blood, collected before any cancer treatment. This TCR came from a woman aged 35 to 69 with stage I lung adenocarcinoma. The CDR3, as DNA: TGTGCCTGGAGGGCAACGGACAGATCGTACCAAGAGACCCAGTACTTC. This encodes CAWRATDRSYQETQYF.